This TCR beta chain was recovered during a study of T cell responses to AZD1222 COVID-19 vaccine. Some clones are missing from TCRdb's copy, which holds only in-frame ones; the method was immunoSEQ multiplex PCR. The table includes around 180,000 clones, 75% to 90% detected once. With 5 bases removed from V and 1 base from J, the gap between germline ends came to 8 bases. Germline V gene data show CDR1 as SQVTM and CDR2 as ANQGSEA. The CDR3 is 12 residues long. The TCR was taken from an adult in good health. This specimen was peripheral blood, taken on day 0 of MenACWY control vaccination. This rearrangement joins TRBV29-1 to TRBJ2-5; no definite D call. The CDR3 sequence: CSVTATQETQYF. The DNA for the CDR3 is TGCAGCGTTACCGCGACCCAAGAGACCCAGTACTTC.